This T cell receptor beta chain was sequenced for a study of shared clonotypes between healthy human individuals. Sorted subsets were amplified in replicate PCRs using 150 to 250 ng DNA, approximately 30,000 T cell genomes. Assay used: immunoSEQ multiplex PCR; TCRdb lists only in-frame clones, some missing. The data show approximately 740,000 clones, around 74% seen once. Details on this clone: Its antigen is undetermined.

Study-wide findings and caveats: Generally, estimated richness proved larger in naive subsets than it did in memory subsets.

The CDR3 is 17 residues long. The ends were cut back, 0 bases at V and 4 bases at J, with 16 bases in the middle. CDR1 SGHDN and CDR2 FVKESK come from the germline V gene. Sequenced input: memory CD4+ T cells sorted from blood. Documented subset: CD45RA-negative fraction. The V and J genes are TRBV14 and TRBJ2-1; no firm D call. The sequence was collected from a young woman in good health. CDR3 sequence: CASSQDRVSAWYNEQFF. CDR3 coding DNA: TGTGCCAGCAGCCAAGATCGGGTGTCAGCATGGTACAATGAGCAGTTCTTC.